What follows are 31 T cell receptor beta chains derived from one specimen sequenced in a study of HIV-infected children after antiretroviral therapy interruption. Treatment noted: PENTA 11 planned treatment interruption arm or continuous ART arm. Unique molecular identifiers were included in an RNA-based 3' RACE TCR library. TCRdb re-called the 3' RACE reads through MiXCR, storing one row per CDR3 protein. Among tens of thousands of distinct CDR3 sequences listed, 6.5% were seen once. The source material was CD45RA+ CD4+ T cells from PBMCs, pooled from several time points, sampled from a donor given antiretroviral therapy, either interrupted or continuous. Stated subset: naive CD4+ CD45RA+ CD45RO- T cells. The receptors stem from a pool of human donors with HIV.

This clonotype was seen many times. Here the CDR3 DNA reads TGCAGTGCTAGTTTTATAGGGGAGAGAGGTCAGCCCCAGCATTTT. Its protein product is CSASFIGERGQPQHF. The chain recombines TRBV20-1 with TRBJ1-5, with a weak D call TRBD1 (5 bases). The germline V gene has CDR1 DFQATT and CDR2 SNEGSKA (reference sequence). The CDR3 is 15 residues long. The germline V and J ends were trimmed by 3 bases and 6 bases, with 18 bases remaining between them.

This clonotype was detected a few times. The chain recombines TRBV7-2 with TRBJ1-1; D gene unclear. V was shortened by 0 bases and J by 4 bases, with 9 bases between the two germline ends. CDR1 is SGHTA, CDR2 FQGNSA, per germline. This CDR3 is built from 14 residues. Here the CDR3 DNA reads TGTGCCAGCAGCTTAGCTGTACGGTTCACTGAAGCTTTCTTT. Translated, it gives CASSLAVRFTEAFF.

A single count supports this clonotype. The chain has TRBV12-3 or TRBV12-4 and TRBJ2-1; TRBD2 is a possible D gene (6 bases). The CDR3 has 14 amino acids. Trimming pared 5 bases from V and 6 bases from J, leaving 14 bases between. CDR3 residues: CASSPLGGSNEQFF. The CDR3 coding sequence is TGTGCCAGCAGTCCGTTGGGGGGATCCAATGAGCAGTTCTTC.

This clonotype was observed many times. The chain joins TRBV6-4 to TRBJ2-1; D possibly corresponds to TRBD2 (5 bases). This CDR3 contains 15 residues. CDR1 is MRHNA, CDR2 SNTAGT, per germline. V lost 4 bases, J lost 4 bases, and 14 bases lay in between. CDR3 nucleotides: TGTGCCAGCAGTGTTGCGGGCCGTAATTACAATGAGCAGTTCTTC. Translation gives CASSVAGRNYNEQFF.

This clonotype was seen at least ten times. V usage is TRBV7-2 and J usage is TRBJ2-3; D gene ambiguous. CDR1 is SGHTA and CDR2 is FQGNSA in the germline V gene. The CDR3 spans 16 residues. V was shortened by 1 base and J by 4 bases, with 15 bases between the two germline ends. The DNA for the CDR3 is TGTGCCAGCAGCTTAGGACCGAGTACCCCCCCAGATACGCAGTATTTT. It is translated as CASSLGPSTPPDTQYF.

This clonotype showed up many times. The CDR3 region is CASSSRSAGELFF. In DNA, the CDR3 is TGTGCCAGCAGTTCCAGGTCGGCCGGGGAGCTGTTTTTT. V gene TRBV25-1 combines with J gene TRBJ2-2; D is unclear. CDR3 length equals 13 residues. The germline V gene has CDR1 MGHDK and CDR2 SYGVNS. The V gene lost 5 bases and the J gene lost 6 bases, with 10 bases spanning the gap.

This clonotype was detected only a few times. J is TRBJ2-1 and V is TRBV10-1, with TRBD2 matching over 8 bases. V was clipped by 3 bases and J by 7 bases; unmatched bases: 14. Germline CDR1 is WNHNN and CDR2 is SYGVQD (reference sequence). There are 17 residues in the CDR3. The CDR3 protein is CASSEFGGAEILNEQFF. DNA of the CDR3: TGCGCCAGCAGTGAATTCGGGGGGGCCGAAATCCTAAATGAGCAGTTCTTC.

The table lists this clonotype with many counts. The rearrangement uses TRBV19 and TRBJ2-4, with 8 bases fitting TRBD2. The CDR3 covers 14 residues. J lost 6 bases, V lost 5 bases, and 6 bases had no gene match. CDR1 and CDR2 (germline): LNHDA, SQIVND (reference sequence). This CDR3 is CASSGGLGVNIQYF. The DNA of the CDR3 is TGTGCCAGTAGTGGGGGACTAGGGGTAAACATTCAGTACTTC.

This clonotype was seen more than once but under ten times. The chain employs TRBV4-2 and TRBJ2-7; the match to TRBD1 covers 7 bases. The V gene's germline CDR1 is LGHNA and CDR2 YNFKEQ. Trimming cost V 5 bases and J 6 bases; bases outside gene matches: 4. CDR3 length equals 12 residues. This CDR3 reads CASSSPGGEQYF. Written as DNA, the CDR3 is TGTGCCAGCAGCTCCCCAGGGGGCGAGCAGTACTTC.

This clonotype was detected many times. CDR3 nucleotides: TGTGCCAGCAGCTCCCGGGACGGTGACTATGGCTACACCTTC. Translating it yields CASSSRDGDYGYTF. This chain connects TRBV7-2 to TRBJ1-2; D may be TRBD1 (5 bases). This CDR3 has 14 amino acids. Per the germline V gene, CDR1 is SGHTA and CDR2 is FQGNSA. The V gene lost 4 bases and the J gene lost 3 bases, with 12 bases spanning the gap.

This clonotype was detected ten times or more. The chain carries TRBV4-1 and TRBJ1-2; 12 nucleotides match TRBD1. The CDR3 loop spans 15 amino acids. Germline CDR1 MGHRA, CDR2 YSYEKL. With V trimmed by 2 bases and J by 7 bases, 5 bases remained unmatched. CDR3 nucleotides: TGCGCCAGCAGCCAAATACGGGACAGGGGGCTTGGCTACACCTTC. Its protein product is CASSQIRDRGLGYTF.

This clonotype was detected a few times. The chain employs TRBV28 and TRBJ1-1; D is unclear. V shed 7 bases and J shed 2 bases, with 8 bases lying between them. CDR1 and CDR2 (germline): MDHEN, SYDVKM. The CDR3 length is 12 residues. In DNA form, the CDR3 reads TGTGCCAGCAATGGTGCTAACACTGAAGCTTTCTTT. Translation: CASNGANTEAFF.

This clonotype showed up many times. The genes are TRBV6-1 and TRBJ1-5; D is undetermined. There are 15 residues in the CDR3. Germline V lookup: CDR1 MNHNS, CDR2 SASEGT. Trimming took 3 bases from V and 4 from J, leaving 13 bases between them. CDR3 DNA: TGTGCCAGCAGTGAGGTTGGGGTTGTGAATCAGCCCCAGCATTTT. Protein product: CASSEVGVVNQPQHF.

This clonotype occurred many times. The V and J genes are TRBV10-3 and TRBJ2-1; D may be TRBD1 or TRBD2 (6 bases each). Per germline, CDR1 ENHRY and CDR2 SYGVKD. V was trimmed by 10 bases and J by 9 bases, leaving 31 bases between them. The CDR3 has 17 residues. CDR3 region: CASGDEDWGANYAEQFF. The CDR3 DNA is TGTGCCAGCGGTGATGAGGACTGGGGGGCGAACTATGCTGAGCAGTTCTTC.

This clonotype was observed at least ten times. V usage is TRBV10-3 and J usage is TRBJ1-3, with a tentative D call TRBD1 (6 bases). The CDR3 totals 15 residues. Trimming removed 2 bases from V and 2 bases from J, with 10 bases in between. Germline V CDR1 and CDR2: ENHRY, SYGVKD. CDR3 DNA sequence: TGTGCCATCAGTGAGGGACAGACCCCTGGAAACACCATATATTTT. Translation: CAISEGQTPGNTIYF.

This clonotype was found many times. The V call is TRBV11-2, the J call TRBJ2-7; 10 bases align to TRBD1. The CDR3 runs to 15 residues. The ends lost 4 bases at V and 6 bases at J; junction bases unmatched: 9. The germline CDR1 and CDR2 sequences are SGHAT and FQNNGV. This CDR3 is CASSSPPGTGAEQYF. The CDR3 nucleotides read TGTGCCAGCAGCTCCCCGCCCGGGACAGGGGCCGAGCAGTACTTC.

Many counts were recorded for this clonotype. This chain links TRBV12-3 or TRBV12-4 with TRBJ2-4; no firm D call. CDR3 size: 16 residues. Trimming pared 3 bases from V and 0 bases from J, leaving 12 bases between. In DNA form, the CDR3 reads TGTGCCAGCAGTTTCTTAGGGCAATTAGCCAAAAACATTCAGTACTTC. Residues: CASSFLGQLAKNIQYF.

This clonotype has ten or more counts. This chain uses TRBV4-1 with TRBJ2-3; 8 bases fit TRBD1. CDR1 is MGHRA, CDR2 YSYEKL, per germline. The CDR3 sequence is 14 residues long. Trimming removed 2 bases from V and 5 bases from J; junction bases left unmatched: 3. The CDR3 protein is CASSQQGAKDTQYF. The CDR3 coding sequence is TGCGCCAGCAGCCAACAGGGGGCCAAAGATACGCAGTATTTT.

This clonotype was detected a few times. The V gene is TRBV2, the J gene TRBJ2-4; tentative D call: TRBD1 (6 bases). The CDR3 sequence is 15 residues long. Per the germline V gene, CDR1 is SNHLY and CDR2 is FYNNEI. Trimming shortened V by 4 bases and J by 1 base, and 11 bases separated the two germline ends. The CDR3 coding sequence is TGTGCCAGCAGTGTTAGACAGGCCGCCAAAAACATTCAGTACTTC. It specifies CASSVRQAAKNIQYF.

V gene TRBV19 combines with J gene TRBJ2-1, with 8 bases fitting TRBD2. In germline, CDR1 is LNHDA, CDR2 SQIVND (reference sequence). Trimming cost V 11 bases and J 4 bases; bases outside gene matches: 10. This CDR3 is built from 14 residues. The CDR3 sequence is CASTGTSAYNEQFF. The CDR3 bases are TGTGCCTCCACCGGGACTAGTGCTTACAATGAGCAGTTCTTC.

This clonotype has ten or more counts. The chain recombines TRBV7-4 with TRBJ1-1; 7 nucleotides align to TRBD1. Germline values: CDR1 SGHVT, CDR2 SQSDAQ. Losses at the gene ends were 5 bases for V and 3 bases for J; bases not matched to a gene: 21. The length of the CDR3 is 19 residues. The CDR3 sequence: CASSTEGVRDSKGHTEAFF. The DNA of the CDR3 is TGTGCCAGCAGCACCGAGGGCGTCCGGGACAGTAAGGGGCACACTGAAGCTTTCTTT. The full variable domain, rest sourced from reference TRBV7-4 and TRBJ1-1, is GAGVSQSPRYKVAKRGRDVALRCDSISGHVTLYWYRQTLGQGSEVLTYSQSDAQRDKSGRPSGRFSAERPERSVSTLKIQRTEQGDSAVYLCASSTEGVRDSKGHTEAFFGQGTRLTVV.

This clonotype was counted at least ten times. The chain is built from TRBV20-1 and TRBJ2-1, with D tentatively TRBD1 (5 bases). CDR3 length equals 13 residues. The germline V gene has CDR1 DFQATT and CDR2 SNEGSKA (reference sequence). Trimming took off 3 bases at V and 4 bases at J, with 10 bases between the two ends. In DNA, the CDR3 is TGCAGTGCTAGCAGCCGACAGTACAATGAGCAGTTCTTC. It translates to CSASSRQYNEQFF.

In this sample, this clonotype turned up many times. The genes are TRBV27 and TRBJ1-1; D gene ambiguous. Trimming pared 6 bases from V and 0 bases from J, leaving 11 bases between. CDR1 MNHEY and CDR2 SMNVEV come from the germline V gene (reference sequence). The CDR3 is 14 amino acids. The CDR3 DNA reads TGTGCCAGCAGGGCGACATTCATGAACACTGAAGCTTTCTTT. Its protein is CASRATFMNTEAFF.

CDR3 sequence (DNA): TGCGCCAGCAGCTTGAAGATAGGGGCAGGCAGTGAGGGGGCCAACGTCCTGACTTTC. Translation: CASSLKIGAGSEGANVLTF. The chain has TRBV5-1 and TRBJ2-6; D is possibly TRBD1 (5 bases). CDR3 length: 19 amino acids. With 1 base removed from V and 4 bases from J, the gap between germline ends came to 21 bases. Germline V CDR1 and CDR2: SGHRS, YFSETQ.

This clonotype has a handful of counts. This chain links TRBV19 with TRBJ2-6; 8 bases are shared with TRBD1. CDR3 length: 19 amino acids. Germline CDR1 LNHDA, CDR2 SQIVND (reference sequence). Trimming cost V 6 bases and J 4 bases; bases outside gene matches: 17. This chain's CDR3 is CASRVLNGQGSAGANVLTF. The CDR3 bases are TGTGCCAGTAGGGTCTTGAACGGACAGGGATCGGCCGGGGCCAACGTCCTGACTTTC.

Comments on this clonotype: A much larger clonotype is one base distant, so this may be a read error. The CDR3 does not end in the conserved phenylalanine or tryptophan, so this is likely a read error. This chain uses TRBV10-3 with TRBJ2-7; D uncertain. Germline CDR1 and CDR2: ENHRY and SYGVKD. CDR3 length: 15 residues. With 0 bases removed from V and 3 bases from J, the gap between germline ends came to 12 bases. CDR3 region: CAISESSLGYYEQYL. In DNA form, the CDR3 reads TGTGCCATCAGTGAGTCTAGCCTGGGGTACTACGAGCAGTACTTG.

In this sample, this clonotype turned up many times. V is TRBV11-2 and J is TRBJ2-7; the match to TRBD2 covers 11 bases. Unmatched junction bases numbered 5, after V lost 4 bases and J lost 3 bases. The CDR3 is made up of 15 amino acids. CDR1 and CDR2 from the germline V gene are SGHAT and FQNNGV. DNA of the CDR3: TGTGCCAGCAGCTCTACTAGCGGGAGTAACTACGAGCAGTACTTC. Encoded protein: CASSSTSGSNYEQYF.

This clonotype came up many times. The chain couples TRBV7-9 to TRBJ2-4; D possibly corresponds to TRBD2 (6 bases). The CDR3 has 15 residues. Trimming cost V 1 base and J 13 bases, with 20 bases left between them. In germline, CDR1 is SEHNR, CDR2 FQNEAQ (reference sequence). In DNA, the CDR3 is TGTGCCAGCAGCTTAGGGTCGGGCAAGCGCGGGATACAGTACTTC. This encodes CASSLGSGKRGIQYF.

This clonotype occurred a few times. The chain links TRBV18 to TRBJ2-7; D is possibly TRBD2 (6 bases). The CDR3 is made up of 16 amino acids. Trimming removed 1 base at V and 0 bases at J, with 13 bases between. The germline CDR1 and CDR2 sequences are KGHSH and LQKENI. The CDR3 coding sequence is TGTGCCAGCTCACCACGCTCTGCGGGACCCTCCTACGAGCAGTACTTC. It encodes CASSPRSAGPSYEQYF. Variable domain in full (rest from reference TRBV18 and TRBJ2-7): NAGVMQNPRHLVRRRGQEARLRCSPMKGHSHVYWYRQLPEEGLKFMVYLQKENIIDESGMPKERFSAEFPKEGPSILRIQQVVRGDSAAYFCASSPRSAGPSYEQYFGPGTRLTVT.

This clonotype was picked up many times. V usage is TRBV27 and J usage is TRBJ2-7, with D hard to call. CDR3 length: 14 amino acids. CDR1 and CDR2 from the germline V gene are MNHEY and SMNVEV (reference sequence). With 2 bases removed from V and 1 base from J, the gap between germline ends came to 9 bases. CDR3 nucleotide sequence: TGTGCCAGCAGTTTAGATAAACGGTCCTACGAGCAGTACTTC. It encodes CASSLDKRSYEQYF.

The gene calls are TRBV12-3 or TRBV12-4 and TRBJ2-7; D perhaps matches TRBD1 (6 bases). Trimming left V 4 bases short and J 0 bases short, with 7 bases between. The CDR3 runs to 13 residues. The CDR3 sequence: CASSSGDSYEQYF. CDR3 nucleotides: TGTGCCAGCAGTTCAGGGGACTCCTACGAGCAGTACTTC.